This T cell receptor beta chain was captured by sequencing in a study of patients and donors after allogeneic stem cell transplantation. From germline, CDR1 is SGDLS and CDR2 YYNGEE. The CDR3 runs to 14 residues. V lost 3 bases to trimming and J lost 2 bases, with 11 bases between them. TCRdb re-analysed the RT-PCR reads in MiXCR, keeping a single row per CDR3 protein. The table includes fewer than 30,000 distinct CDR3 sequences, 7.5% to 9% detected once. Sequences were obtained from blood, either unsorted or a sorted T cell fraction (not recorded which). This receptor was identified in a human donor who was either an allogeneic HSCT recipient or a stem cell or donor lymphocyte infusion donor (not recorded which). It is not recorded whose cells these are; they may come from a transplant donor. V usage is TRBV9 and J usage is TRBJ2-5; D is unclear. CDR3: CASSERDFQETQYF. The CDR3 DNA sequence: TGTGCCAGCAGCGAGAGAGACTTTCAAGAGACCCAGTACTTC.